What follows describes a single TCR beta chain. Its antigen is as yet unknown. This entry belongs to a study of T cells in Graves' hyperthyroidism and ophthalmopathy. Looked up from germline, CDR1 is SGHDN and CDR2 is FVKESK. The length of the CDR3 is 16 residues. Unmatched junction bases numbered 12, after V lost 8 bases and J lost 4 bases. Study-wide points: In validation, the model predicted ophthalmopathy. These predictions came a median roughly seven months before onset.

Amplified regions were TCR beta CDR3 sequences from RNA transcripts. In the first-round RT-PCR of the TCR CDR3, the HTBI primer set was used. TCRdb redid the calling of the multiplex PCR reads with MiXCR, one entry per CDR3 protein. The sample lists hundreds of thousands of distinct CDR3 sequences; 35% to 40% were seen once. The sample taken for sequencing was blood. V gene TRBV14 combines with J gene TRBJ1-2; 11 bases line up with TRBD1. The receptor was derived from a young man with Graves' hyperthyroidism. Written as DNA, the CDR3 is TGTGCCAGCTCACCACTGCCGGGACAGGGGGGCTATGGCTACACCTTC. As protein: CASSPLPGQGGYGYTF.